The rows below give T cell receptor beta chains drawn from one sample of a study of response to subunit inactivated influenza vaccine. One entry per CDR3 protein, called by TCRdb with MiXCR from the RT-PCR reads. In the table there are 500,000 to 650,000 distinct CDR3 sequences, around 8% of which are singletons. The sequencing used PBMCs from blood, collected around 2 years after vaccination. The receptors were gathered from a man aged 45 to 70 who received an inactivated influenza vaccine. Both conserved end residues are part of each CDR3. The size of a clone is reported for some rows only, either as once, few or many, or as a class for expanded clones.

>TRBV10-2|TRBJ1-3|16|few
CASTVGTELSGNTIYF
>TRBV28|TRBJ2-7|16|many
CASSTGQGAREYEQYF
>TRBV3-1|TRBJ2-4|17|few
CASSPTGTSGTKNIQYF
>TRBV29-1|TRBJ2-5|11|many
CSAGDWETQYF
>TRBV5-1|TRBJ2-1|13|.
CASGISSYNEQFF
>TRBV6-1|TRBJ2-7|14|.
CASSQGPTLRGQYF
>TRBV24-1|TRBJ2-5|16|.
CATSDLMFGGQETQYF
>TRBV7-9|TRBJ1-1|14|.
CASSLSATNTEAFF
>TRBV9|TRBJ2-7|15|.
CASSADRGFDYEQYF
>TRBV3-1|TRBJ1-3|15|many
CASSQEEISGNTIYF
>TRBV28|TRBJ2-3|15|few
CASSNGGLTTDTQYF
>TRBV6-1|TRBJ1-6|17|.
CASSKGTDLMSNSPLHF
>TRBV9|TRBJ1-4|16|few
CASSVGPPGVNEKLFF
>TRBV6-1|TRBJ2-1|15|many
CASSRTGGAGGEQFF
>TRBV12-3/TRBV12-4|TRBJ1-5|12|many
CASTALNQPQHF
>TRBV15|TRBJ2-3|14|few
CATSGTAALGTQYF
>TRBV3-1|TRBJ2-1|16|few
CASSPALRTSGNEQFF
>TRBV7-9|TRBJ2-1|16|few
CAESRGSWGSYNEQFF
>TRBV6-5|TRBJ1-4|14|many
CASSYAIFDEKLFF
>TRBV3-1|TRBJ1-2|13|many
CASSQAAGGDYTF
>TRBV7-9|TRBJ2-3|16|.
CASSSPQSRAGDTQYF
>TRBV3-1|TRBJ2-6|18|once
CASSQGYSVHSGANVLTF
>TRBV20-1|TRBJ2-7|14|.
CSAAPLRGNYEQYF
>TRBV20-1|TRBJ1-5|15|.
CSARIGTRGNQPQHF
>TRBV5-1|TRBJ2-7|13|many
CASRATGIEEQYF
>TRBV20-1|TRBJ1-3|15|many
CSARVGGAAGNTIYF
>TRBV7-9|TRBJ2-3|17|.
CASSLGTSGGPRDTQYF
>TRBV19|TRBJ2-1|15|.
CASSIWGRSYNEQFF
>TRBV5-5|TRBJ2-7|15|.
CASYAPGTETYEQYF
>TRBV15|TRBJ2-5|13|many
CATSRDSGETQYF
>TRBV7-9|TRBJ2-7|14|.
CASSLTVSSYEQYF
>TRBV4-2|TRBJ2-1|17|few
CASSQSFSGGGGNEQFF
>TRBV20-1|TRBJ1-1|14|.
CSARGLRSNTEAFF
>TRBV5-1|TRBJ2-1|17|.
CASSLAVGTSVAYEQFF
>TRBV15|TRBJ2-4|15|.
CATSRASDVKDIQYF
>TRBV20-1|TRBJ1-2|15|.
CSATTQGAISYGYTF
>TRBV7-8|TRBJ2-1|15|many
CASSPTGGWAVEQFF
>TRBV28|TRBJ2-1|12|.
CASRPLGGEQFF
>TRBV5-1|TRBJ2-7|17|.
CASSQRVSQGQSYEQYF
>TRBV20-1|TRBJ2-1|11|few
CSAEGRNEQFF
>TRBV29-1|TRBJ2-7|12|many
CSVPGRAYEQYF
>TRBV29-1|TRBJ1-1|12|many
CSVALTTTEAFF
>TRBV6-1|TRBJ2-5|14|.
CASTGLAGLKTQYF
>TRBV6-5|TRBJ2-7|15|few
CASSYRDRGLYEQYF
>TRBV14|TRBJ2-3|16|many
CASSYRIGGPQDTQYF
>TRBV27|TRBJ1-4|15|.
CASSLFRQGGEKLFF
>TRBV7-2|TRBJ2-3|14|.
CASSPPPGTDTQYF
>TRBV18|TRBJ2-2|15|many
CASSPQGVGTGELFF
>TRBV20-1|TRBJ1-1|14|many
CSASSWGMNTEAFF
>TRBV12-3/TRBV12-4|TRBJ1-4|13|many
CASSLAGSEKLFF
>TRBV7-9|TRBJ2-3|15|few
CASSPGPTSTDTQYF
>TRBV29-1|TRBJ1-1|14|.
CSVDSGGPNTEAFF
>TRBV5-1|TRBJ1-1|11|many
CASSLNREAFF
>TRBV6-1|TRBJ2-7|14|.
CASRETGRGYEQYF
>TRBV28|TRBJ1-2|14|few
CASHTQGYAYGYTF